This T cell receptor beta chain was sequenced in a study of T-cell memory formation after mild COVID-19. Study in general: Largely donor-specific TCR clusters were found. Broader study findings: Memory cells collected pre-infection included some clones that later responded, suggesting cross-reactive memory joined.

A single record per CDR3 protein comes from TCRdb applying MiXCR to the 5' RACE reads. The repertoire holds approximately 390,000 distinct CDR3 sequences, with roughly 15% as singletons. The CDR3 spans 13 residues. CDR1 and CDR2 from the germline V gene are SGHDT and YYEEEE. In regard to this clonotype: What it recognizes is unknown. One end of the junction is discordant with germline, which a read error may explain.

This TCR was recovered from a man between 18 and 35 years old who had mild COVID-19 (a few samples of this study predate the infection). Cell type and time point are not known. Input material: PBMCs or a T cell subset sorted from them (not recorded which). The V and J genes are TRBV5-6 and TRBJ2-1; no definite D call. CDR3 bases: TGTGCCAGCGGCTTGGGCTGGAGCACTGAAGCTTTCTTC. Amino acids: CASGLGWSTEAFF.